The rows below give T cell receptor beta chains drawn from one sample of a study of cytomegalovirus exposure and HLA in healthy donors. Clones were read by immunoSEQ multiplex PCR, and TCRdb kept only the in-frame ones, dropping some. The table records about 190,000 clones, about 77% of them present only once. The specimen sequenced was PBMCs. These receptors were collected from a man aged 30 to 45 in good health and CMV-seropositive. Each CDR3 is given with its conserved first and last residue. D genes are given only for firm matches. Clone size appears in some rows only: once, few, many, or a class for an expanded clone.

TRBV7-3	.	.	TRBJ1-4	CASSLVQNNEKLFF	TGTGCCAGCAGCTTAGTACAGAATAATGAAAAACTGTTTTTT
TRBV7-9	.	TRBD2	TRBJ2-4	CASSLLRRENPLSKNIQYF	TGTGCCAGCAGCTTATTACGGCGGGAGAATCCCCTTTCTAAAAACATTCAGTACTTC
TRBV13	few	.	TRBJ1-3	CASSGQGSGNTIYF	TGTGCCAGCAGCGGGCAGGGGTCCGGAAACACCATATATTTT
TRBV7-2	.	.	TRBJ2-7	CASSLAGVRENEQYF	TGTGCCAGCAGCTTAGCAGGCGTCCGGGAGAACGAGCAGTACTTC
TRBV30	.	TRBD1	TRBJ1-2	CAWSPRTGVGYGYTF	TGTGCCTGGAGTCCCCGGACAGGGGTGGGCTATGGCTACACCTTC
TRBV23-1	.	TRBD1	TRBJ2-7	CASSTVRDRPYEQYF	TGCGCCAGCAGCACCGTCAGGGACAGACCTTACGAGCAGTACTTC
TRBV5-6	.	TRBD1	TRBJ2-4	CASSYGTGVAKNIQYF	TGTGCCAGCAGCTATGGGACAGGGGTAGCCAAAAACATTCAGTACTTC
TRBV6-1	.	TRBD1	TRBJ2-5	CASSGGQRGETQYF	TGTGCCAGCAGTGGGGGACAGAGGGGAGAGACCCAGTACTTC
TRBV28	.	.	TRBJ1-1	CASSPLFPNTEAFF	TGTGCCAGCAGTCCCCTGTTCCCGAACACTGAAGCTTTCTTT
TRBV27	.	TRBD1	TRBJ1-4	CASSPRTGWSEKLFF	TGTGCCAGCAGTCCGCGGACAGGGTGGAGTGAAAAACTGTTTTTT
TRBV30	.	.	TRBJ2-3	CAWSELSGTSTDTQYF	TGTGCCTGGAGTGAACTTTCGGGAACTAGCACAGATACGCAGTATTTT
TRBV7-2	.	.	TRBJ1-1	CASSLPRVMNTEAFF	TGTGCCAGCAGCTTACCACGGGTTATGAACACTGAAGCTTTCTTT
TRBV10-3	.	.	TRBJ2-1	CAIATTGGGDEQFF	TGTGCCATCGCTACAACAGGGGGAGGGGATGAGCAGTTCTTC
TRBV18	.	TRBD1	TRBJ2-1	CASSPKGTATYNEQFF	TGTGCCAGCTCACCAAAAGGGACAGCAACCTACAATGAGCAGTTCTTC
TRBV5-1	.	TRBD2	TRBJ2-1	CASSRALAGGYEQFF	TGCGCCAGCAGCCGGGCCCTAGCGGGAGGATATGAGCAGTTCTTC
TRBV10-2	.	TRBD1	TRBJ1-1	CASGQGNTEAFF	TGCGCCAGCGGACAGGGGAACACTGAAGCTTTCTTT
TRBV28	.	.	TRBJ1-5	CASSLGRIYSNQPQHF	TGTGCCAGCAGTTTGGGGCGGATTTATAGCAATCAGCCCCAGCATTTT
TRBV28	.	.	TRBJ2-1	CAGGTASSYNEQFF	TGTGCCGGGGGGACGGCGAGCTCCTACAATGAGCAGTTCTTC
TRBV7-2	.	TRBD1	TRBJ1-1	CASSLGQGGKAFF	TGTGCCAGCAGCTTGGGACAGGGAGGCAAAGCTTTCTTT
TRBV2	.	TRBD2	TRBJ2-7	CASSDRTSGGRSSYEQYF	TGTGCCAGCAGTGATAGGACTAGCGGGGGGCGATCCTCCTACGAGCAGTACTTC
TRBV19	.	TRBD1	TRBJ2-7	CASSSSSRGLTYEQYF	TGTGCCAGTAGTTCCTCTAGCAGGGGGCTGACCTACGAGCAGTACTTC
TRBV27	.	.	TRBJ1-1	CASSLSGTQGGGAFF	TGTGCCAGCAGTTTATCGGGCACCCAAGGGGGGGGAGCTTTCTTT